Shown below are 29 T cell receptor beta chains from a single sample sequenced in a study of blood T cells in healthy people across ages. For the second PCR, which ran for roughly 6 to 12 cycles, a sample-barcoded 5' primer and a J-beta primer mix were used. TCRdb independently ran MiXCR on the 5' RACE reads; one entry per CDR3 protein. Altogether some 1.1 million distinct CDR3 sequences are present, under 40% being singletons, with the ten largest covering 10% to 15%. Sequenced input: blood. These receptors were obtained from a man between 18 and 35 years old in good health.

There are a few counts of this clonotype. V is TRBV27 and J is TRBJ2-3; 9 bases are a match to TRBD1. Germline V gene sequence: CDR1 MNHEY, CDR2 SMNVEV (reference sequence). CDR3 length: 16 amino acids. V was clipped by 7 bases and J by 1 base; unmatched bases: 9. CDR3 DNA sequence: TGTGCCAGCACTCCACTGGGGACAGGGCGCACAGATACGCAGTATTTT. Amino acids: CASTPLGTGRTDTQYF.

The V call is TRBV12-3 or TRBV12-4, the J call TRBJ2-6, with 7 bases that match TRBD1. The CDR3 loop spans 15 amino acids. The V gene end was trimmed by 6 bases and the J gene end by 2 bases; junction bases not matched to a gene: 4. The CDR3 bases are TGTGCCAGCAGGACAGGGTTAGCTGGGGCCAACGTCCTGACTTTC. Translation: CASRTGLAGANVLTF.

The chain links TRBV7-2 to TRBJ1-2, with D hard to call. CDR3 size: 13 residues. The germline V gene encodes CDR1 SGHTA and CDR2 FQGNSA. V lost 3 bases to trimming and J lost 12 bases, with 17 bases between them. The CDR3 DNA reads as TGTGCCAGCAGCTTCAGCCGGACGTCTGTCCACACCTTC. It translates to CASSFSRTSVHTF.

This clonotype was observed a handful of times. The chain combines TRBV20-1 with TRBJ1-5, with D hard to call. Trimming cost V 3 bases and J 3 bases, with 9 bases left between them. Germline lookup yields CDR1 DFQATT and CDR2 SNEGSKA (reference sequence). This CDR3 has 13 residues. The CDR3 region is CSASWRPNQPQHF. In DNA form, the CDR3 reads TGCAGTGCTAGTTGGCGGCCCAATCAGCCCCAGCATTTT.

V gene TRBV20-1 combines with J gene TRBJ2-4, with D hard to call. Matching the DNA end better, TRBJ2-7 makes the J call doubtful. The CDR3 runs 12 residues. CDR1 is DFQATT and CDR2 is SNEGSKA in the germline V gene (reference sequence). The CDR3 region has the DNA TGCAGTGCTAGAGTCAACAACTGCGAGCAGTACTTC. The encoded protein is CSARVNNCEQYF.

Remarks on this clonotype: This could be a read error, since a much larger clone is one nucleotide away. V is TRBV18 and J is TRBJ2-3; tentatively, D is TRBD1 (6 bases). This CDR3 region has 15 residues. The V gene's germline CDR1 is KGHSH and CDR2 LQKENI. CDR3 sequence (DNA): TGTGCCAGCTCACCGCTCGGACAGAACACAGATGCGCAGTATTTT. Protein sequence: CASSPLGQNTDAQYF. The variable domain in full, completed from reference TRBV18 and TRBJ2-3, reads NAGVMQNPRHLVRRRGQEARLRCSPMKGHSHVYWYRQLPEEGLKFMVYLQKENIIDESGMPKERFSAEFPKEGPSILRIQQVVRGDSAAYFCASSPLGQNTDAQYFGPGTRLTVL.

The CDR3 loop reads CSARASGGMYEQYF. The DNA of the CDR3 is TGCAGTGCTAGGGCCAGCGGGGGAATGTATGAGCAGTACTTC. This chain joins TRBV20-1 and TRBJ2-5; TRBD2 matches at 8 bases. The CDR3 totals 14 residues. V was clipped by 3 bases and J by 11 bases; unmatched bases: 14. The germline CDR1 and CDR2 sequences are DFQATT and SNEGSKA (reference sequence).

This clonotype was counted only a few times. The CDR3 DNA is TGTGCCAGCAGTTACCATGTACGAGAATGGGGGCGATCAACAGATACGCAGTATTTT. Its translation: CASSYHVREWGRSTDTQYF. This chain uses TRBV6-2 or TRBV6-3 with TRBJ2-3; D is perhaps TRBD1 (6 bases). CDR3 length: 19 amino acids. V lost 2 bases and J 3 bases, leaving 24 bases between the germline ends. CDR1 and CDR2 from the germline V gene are MNHEY and SVGEGT.

The genes are TRBV4-3 and TRBJ2-1; TRBD1 aligns across 10 bases. J lost 5 bases, V lost 0 bases, and 4 bases had no gene match. This CDR3 comprises 16 residues. Germline-derived CDR1 and CDR2 are LGHNA and YSLEER. The CDR3 loop reads CASSQDQDRGNNEQFF. The CDR3 DNA reads TGCGCCAGCAGCCAAGATCAGGACAGGGGGAACAATGAGCAGTTCTTC.

This chain uses TRBV9 with TRBJ2-7; 7 positions match TRBD2. The germline CDR1 and CDR2 sequences are SGDLS and YYNGEE. There are 15 residues in the CDR3. Trimming removed 4 bases from V and 5 bases from J; junction bases left unmatched: 12. The CDR3 sequence is CASSTHRDYDNEQYF. The CDR3 nucleotides are TGTGCCAGCAGCACCCACCGGGACTATGACAACGAGCAGTACTTC.

As for this clonotype: Given a much more abundant clone one base away, this may be a read error. The chain couples TRBV6-4 to TRBJ2-3; maybe TRBD1 (6 bases). Trimming removed 2 bases at V and 1 base at J, with 10 bases between. Germline loops: CDR1 MRHNA, CDR2 SNTAGT. The CDR3 is 15 amino acids. The CDR3 here is CASSDGSGGTDTQYF. The CDR3 nucleotides are TGTGCCAGCAGTGACGGGTCAGGGGGCACAGATACGCAGTATTTT.

This chain connects TRBV6-1 to TRBJ1-6, with 7 bases that match TRBD1. Germline CDR1 and CDR2: MNHNS and SASEGT. The CDR3 has 15 amino acids. Losses at the gene ends were 3 bases for V and 9 bases for J; bases not matched to a gene: 8. For the CDR3, the DNA is TGTGCCAGCAGTGAGGACAGACAGGGAGGTTCACCCCTCCACTTT. Its protein is CASSEDRQGGSPLHF.

This chain uses TRBV10-3 with TRBJ2-1, with 13 nucleotides matching TRBD2. The J call is in doubt because the DNA end fits TRBJ2-7 better. The CDR3 spans 15 residues. CDR1 and CDR2 from the germline V gene are ENHRY and SYGVKD. The CDR3 spells CAISATSGGYNEQYF. CDR3 in DNA: TGTGCCATCAGTGCGACTAGCGGGGGGTACAATGAGCAGTACTTC.

This clonotype was counted many times. V and J are TRBV6-6 and TRBJ2-3, with D maybe TRBD2 (6 bases). V dropped 6 bases and J dropped 4 bases, with 20 bases sitting between them. This CDR3 has 16 amino acids. Germline CDR1 MNHNY, CDR2 SVGAGI (reference sequence). The CDR3 DNA follows: TGTGCCAGCAGCTATTCTCGGGGGAGGATAGCAGATACGCAGTATTTT. Translated, it gives CASSYSRGRIADTQYF.

This clonotype occurred a few times. The chain has TRBV13 and TRBJ2-7; 8 bases are shared with TRBD2. The V gene's germline CDR1 is PRHDT and CDR2 FYEKMQ (reference sequence). With 6 bases clipped from V and 5 bases from J, the junction kept 12 bases outside the gene matches. This CDR3 has 15 residues. CDR3 sequence (DNA): TGTGCCAGCAGTCAGCGGGGGCCCTCTTCTCACGAGCAGTACTTC. Amino acid sequence: CASSQRGPSSHEQYF.

This clonotype was recorded many times. In DNA form, the CDR3 reads TGTGCCAGCAGCTACCAGAAGGAAGCCTACAATGAGCAGTTCTTC. Protein sequence: CASSYQKEAYNEQFF. The rearrangement joins TRBV7-8 to TRBJ2-1; D unclear. This CDR3 has 15 residues. V was cut by 4 bases and J by 2 bases, with 12 bases left in between. Germline CDR1 and CDR2: SGHVS and FQNEAQ.

As for this clonotype: A junction end diverges from the germline sequence, so it may reflect a read error. The chain is built from TRBV7-3 and TRBJ1-1; D remains ambiguous. Germline V gives CDR1 SGHTA, CDR2 FQGTGA. The length of the CDR3 is 13 residues. The CDR3 is CASSVSRNTETFF. The DNA for the CDR3 is TGTGCCAGCAGCGTAAGCAGGAACACTGAAACTTTCTTT.

About this clonotype itself: It may be a read error: a sequence one base away is much more abundant. V and J are TRBV6-2 or TRBV6-3 and TRBJ2-1; D may be TRBD1 (6 bases). With the DNA end fitting TRBJ2-7 better, the J assignment may be wrong. This CDR3 is 17 amino acids long. CDR1 and CDR2 (germline): MNHEY, SVGEGT. CDR3 coding DNA: TGTGCCAGCAGTTCCACCGACACAGGGATCTCCTACAATGAGCAGTACTTC. Translating it yields CASSSTDTGISYNEQYF.

The CDR3 reads CASSQDSLMGGEQFF. CDR3 bases: TGTGCCAGCAGCCAAGATTCGTTAATGGGTGGTGAGCAGTTCTTC. The chain has TRBV3-1 and TRBJ2-1; D unresolved. CDR1 is LGHDT and CDR2 is YNNKEL in the germline V gene (reference sequence). This CDR3 contains 15 residues. V was clipped by 0 bases and J by 9 bases, with 15 bases between them.

V is TRBV27 and J is TRBJ1-2; D gene unclear. Germline lookup yields CDR1 MNHEY and CDR2 SMNVEV (reference sequence). V was cut by 1 base and J by 4 bases, with 16 bases left in between. The CDR3 loop spans 16 amino acids. The CDR3 DNA reads as TGTGCCAGCAGTTTATTTGCATCCGCCAGAAGCTATGGCTACACCTTC. Encoded protein: CASSLFASARSYGYTF.

The rearrangement links TRBV5-1 to TRBJ1-4, with a possible D match to TRBD1 (6 bases). V was clipped by 5 bases and J by 0 bases, with 20 bases between them. This CDR3 has 18 amino acids. Germline CDR1 SGHRS, CDR2 YFSETQ. The CDR3 DNA sequence: TGCGCCAGCAGACCTGGGGGGTTCGGGGGCGCAACTAATGAAAAACTGTTTTTT. As protein: CASRPGGFGGATNEKLFF.

This clonotype was picked up many times. In nucleotides, the CDR3 is TGTGCCAGCAGCTCGACCGGGACGGCGAACACTGAAGCTTTCTTT. Its protein product is CASSSTGTANTEAFF. The rearrangement links TRBV7-2 to TRBJ1-1, with a tentative D call TRBD1 (5 bases). Germline V CDR1 and CDR2: SGHTA, FQGNSA. The CDR3 has 15 residues. V lost 4 bases and J lost 1, with 13 bases in between.

The chain carries TRBV9 and TRBJ2-3; no definite D call. The V end lost 3 bases, the J end lost 6 bases, and 14 bases lay between the germline ends. The CDR3 is made up of 14 amino acids. Germline CDR1 is SGDLS and CDR2 is YYNGEE. The CDR3 sequence: CASSGASARDTQYF. Here the CDR3 DNA reads TGTGCCAGCAGCGGGGCCTCCGCGAGGGATACGCAGTATTTT.

V usage is TRBV6-5 and J usage is TRBJ2-7; 7 bases match TRBD2. Losses at the gene ends were 0 bases for V and 3 bases for J; bases not matched to a gene: 8. The CDR3 contains 16 residues. Looked up from germline, CDR1 is MNHEY and CDR2 is SVGAGI. Written as DNA, the CDR3 is TGTGCCAGCAGTTACTCGAACTTACGCGGGGGCTACGAGCAGTACTTC. Translating it yields CASSYSNLRGGYEQYF.

J is TRBJ1-2 and V is TRBV30, with D hard to call. CDR1 is GTSNPN, CDR2 SVGIG, per germline (reference sequence). This CDR3 has 12 residues. Between the trimmed V and J ends, which lost 0 bases and 2 bases, there was a span of 4 bases. The CDR3 loop reads CAWSVKNYGYTF. The CDR3 nucleotides read TGTGCCTGGAGTGTAAAAAACTATGGCTACACCTTC.

The chain uses TRBV4-3 and TRBJ2-1; TRBD2 matches 7 bases. Looked up from germline, CDR1 is LGHNA and CDR2 is YSLEER. The trim removed 0 bases at V and 5 bases at J, leaving 4 bases unmatched. This CDR3 spans 15 amino acids. CDR3 protein: CASSQDLRENNEQFF. Here the CDR3 DNA reads TGCGCCAGCAGCCAAGATTTGCGGGAGAACAATGAGCAGTTCTTC.

The chain uses TRBV2 and TRBJ2-6, with D unclear. Deletions cut 1 base from V and 8 bases from J, with 3 bases between. CDR3 length equals 12 residues. Germline CDR1 SNHLY, CDR2 FYNNEI. This CDR3 reads CASSEGTNVLTF. Here the CDR3 DNA reads TGTGCCAGCAGTGAAGGAACCAACGTCCTGACTTTC.

This clonotype was found a few times. The rearrangement uses TRBV6-2 or TRBV6-3 and TRBJ1-5; weak D call: TRBD1 (6 bases). The V and J ends lost 2 bases and 5 bases respectively, with 10 bases between them. The CDR3 runs 14 residues. Germline CDR1 is MNHEY and CDR2 is SVGEGT. The CDR3: CASSYPGGYQPQHF. The DNA of the CDR3 is TGTGCCAGCAGTTACCCGGGGGGCTATCAGCCCCAGCATTTT.

This clonotype has more than one count but fewer than ten. The chain couples TRBV4-2 to TRBJ2-6, with a weak D call TRBD1 (6 bases). CDR1 and CDR2 (germline): LGHNA, YNFKEQ. The CDR3 is made up of 16 amino acids. V lost 0 bases and J lost 4, with 10 bases in between. The DNA for the CDR3 is TGTGCCAGCAGCCAAGAGACAGGCTCCGGGGCCAACGTCCTGACTTTC. It codes for CASSQETGSGANVLTF.